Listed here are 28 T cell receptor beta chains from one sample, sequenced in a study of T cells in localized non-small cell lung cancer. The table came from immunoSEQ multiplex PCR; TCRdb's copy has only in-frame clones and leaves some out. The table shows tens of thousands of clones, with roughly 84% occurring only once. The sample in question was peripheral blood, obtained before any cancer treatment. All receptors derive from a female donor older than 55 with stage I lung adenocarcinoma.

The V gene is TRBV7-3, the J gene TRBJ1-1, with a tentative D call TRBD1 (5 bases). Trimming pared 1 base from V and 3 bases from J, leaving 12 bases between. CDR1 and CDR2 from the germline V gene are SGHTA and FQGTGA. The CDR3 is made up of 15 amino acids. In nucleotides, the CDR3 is TGTGCCAGCAGCTTAATGGGTGACAGTTACACTGAAGCTTTCTTT. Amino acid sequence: CASSLMGDSYTEAFF.

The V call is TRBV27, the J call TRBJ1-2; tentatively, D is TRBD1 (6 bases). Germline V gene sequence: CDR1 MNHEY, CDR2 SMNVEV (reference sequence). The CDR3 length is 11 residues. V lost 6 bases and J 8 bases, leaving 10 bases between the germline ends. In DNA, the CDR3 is TGTGCCAGCAGCGGACAGAGAGGCTACACCTTC. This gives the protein CASSGQRGYTF.

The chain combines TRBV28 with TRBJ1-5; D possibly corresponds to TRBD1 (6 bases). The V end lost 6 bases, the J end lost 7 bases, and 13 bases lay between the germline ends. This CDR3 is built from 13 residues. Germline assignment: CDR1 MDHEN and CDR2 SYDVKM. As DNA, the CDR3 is TGTGCCAGCAGCACAGGGTGGCGGCAGCCCCAGCATTTT. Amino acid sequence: CASSTGWRQPQHF.

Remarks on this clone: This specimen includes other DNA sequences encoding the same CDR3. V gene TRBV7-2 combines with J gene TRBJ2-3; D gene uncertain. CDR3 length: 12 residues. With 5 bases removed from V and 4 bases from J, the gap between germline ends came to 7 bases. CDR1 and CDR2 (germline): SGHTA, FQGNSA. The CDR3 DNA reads TGTGCCAGCAGCCTACTTCCAGATACGCAGTATTTT. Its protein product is CASSLLPDTQYF. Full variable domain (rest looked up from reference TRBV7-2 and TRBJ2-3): GAGVSQSPSNKVTEKGKDVELRCDPISGHTALYWYRQSLGQGLEFLIYFQGNSAPDKSGLPSDRFSAERTGGSVSTLTIQRTQQEDSAVYLCASSLLPDTQYFGPGTRLTVL.

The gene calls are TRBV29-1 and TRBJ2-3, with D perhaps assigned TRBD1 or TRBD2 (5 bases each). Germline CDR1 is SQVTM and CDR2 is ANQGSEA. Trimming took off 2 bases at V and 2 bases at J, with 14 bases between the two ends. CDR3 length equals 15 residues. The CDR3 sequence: CSVERGGGVTDTQYF. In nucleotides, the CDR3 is TGCAGCGTTGAAAGGGGTGGGGGAGTCACAGATACGCAGTATTTT.

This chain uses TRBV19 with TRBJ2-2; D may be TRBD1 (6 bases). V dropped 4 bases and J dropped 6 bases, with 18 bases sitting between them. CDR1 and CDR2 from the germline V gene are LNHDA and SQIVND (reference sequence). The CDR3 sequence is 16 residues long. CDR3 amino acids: CASSRGRGEAAGELFF. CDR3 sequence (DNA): TGTGCCAGTAGTAGGGGCAGGGGTGAGGCCGCCGGGGAGCTGTTTTTT.

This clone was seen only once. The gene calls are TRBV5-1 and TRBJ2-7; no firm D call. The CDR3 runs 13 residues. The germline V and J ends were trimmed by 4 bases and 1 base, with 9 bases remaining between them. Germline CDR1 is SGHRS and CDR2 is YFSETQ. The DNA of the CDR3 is TGCGCCAGCAGCCGCGGAGAGTCCTACGAGCAGTACTTC. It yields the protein CASSRGESYEQYF.

CDR3 protein: CASSSLLGSAAKNIQYF. The DNA for the CDR3 is TGCGCCAGCAGCTCCCTACTTGGGTCAGCAGCCAAAAACATTCAGTACTTC. This chain links TRBV5-1 with TRBJ2-4; D gene uncertain. V gave up 3 bases and J gave up 0 bases, with 16 bases separating them. The CDR3 has 17 residues. Germline lookup yields CDR1 SGHRS and CDR2 YFSETQ.

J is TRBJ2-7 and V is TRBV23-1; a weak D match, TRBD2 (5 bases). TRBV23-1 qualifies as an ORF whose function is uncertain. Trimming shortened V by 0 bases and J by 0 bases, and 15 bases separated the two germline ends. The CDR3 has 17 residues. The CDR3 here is CASSQSLRTRSSYEQYF. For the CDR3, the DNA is TGCGCCAGCAGTCAATCACTGAGAACTAGGAGCTCCTACGAGCAGTACTTC.

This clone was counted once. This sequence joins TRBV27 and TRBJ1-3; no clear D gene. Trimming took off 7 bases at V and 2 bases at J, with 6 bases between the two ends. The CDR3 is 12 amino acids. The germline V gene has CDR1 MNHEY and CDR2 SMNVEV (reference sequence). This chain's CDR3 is CASISPGNTIYF. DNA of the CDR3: TGTGCCAGCATCTCACCTGGAAACACCATATATTTT.

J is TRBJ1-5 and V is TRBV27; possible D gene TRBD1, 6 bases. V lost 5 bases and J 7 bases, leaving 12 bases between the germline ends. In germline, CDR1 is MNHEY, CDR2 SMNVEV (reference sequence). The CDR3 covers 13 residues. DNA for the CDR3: TGTGCCAGCAGTATTTACAGGGACCAGCCCCAGCATTTT. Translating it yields CASSIYRDQPQHF.

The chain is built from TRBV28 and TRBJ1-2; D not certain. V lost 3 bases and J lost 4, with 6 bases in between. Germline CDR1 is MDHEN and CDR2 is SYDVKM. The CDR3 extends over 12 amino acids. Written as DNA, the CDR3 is TGTGCCAGCAGTTTCTGGGGCTATGGCTACACCTTC. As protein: CASSFWGYGYTF.

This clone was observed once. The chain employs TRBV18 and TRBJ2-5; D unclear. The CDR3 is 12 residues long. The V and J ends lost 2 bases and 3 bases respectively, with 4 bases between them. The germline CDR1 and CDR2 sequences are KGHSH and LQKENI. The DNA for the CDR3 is TGTGCCAGCTCACCAGAAAAAGAGACCCAGTACTTC. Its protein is CASSPEKETQYF.

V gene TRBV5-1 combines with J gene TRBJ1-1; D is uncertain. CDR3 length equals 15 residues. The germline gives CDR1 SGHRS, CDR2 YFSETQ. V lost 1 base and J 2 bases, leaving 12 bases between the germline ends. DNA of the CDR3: TGCGCCAGCAGCTTGTTTGGAGCGAAAAACACTGAAGCTTTCTTT. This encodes CASSLFGAKNTEAFF.

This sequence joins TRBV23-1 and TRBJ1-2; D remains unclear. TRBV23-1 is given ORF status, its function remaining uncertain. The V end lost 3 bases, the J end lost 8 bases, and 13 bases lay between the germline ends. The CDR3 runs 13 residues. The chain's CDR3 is CASSQGPELGYTF. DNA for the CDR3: TGCGCCAGCAGTCAGGGTCCCGAGTTGGGCTACACCTTC.

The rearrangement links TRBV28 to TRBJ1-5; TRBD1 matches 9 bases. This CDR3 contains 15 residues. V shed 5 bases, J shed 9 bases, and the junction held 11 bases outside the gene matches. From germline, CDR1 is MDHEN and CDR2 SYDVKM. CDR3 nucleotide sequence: TGTGCCAGCAGTGCGAGGACAGGGGCGCAGGGGCCCCAGCATTTT. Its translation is CASSARTGAQGPQHF.

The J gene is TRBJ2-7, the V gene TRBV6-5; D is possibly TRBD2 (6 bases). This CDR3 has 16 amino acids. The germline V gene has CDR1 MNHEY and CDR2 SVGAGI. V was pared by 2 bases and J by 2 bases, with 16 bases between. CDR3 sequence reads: CASSYAGGTGTYEQYF. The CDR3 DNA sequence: TGTGCCAGCAGTTACGCAGGAGGGACCGGGACCTACGAGCAGTACTTC.

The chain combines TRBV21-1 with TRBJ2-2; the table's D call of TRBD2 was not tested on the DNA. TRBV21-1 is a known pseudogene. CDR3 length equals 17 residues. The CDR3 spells CASSKGVLAGVTGELFF. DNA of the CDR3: TGTGCCAGCAGCAAAGGCGTTCTAGCGGGAGTCACCGGGGAGCTGTTTTTT.

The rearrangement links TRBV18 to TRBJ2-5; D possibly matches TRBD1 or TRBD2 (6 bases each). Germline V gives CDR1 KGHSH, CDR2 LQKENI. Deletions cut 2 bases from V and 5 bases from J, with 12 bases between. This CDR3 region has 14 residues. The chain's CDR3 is CASSPTRGAETQYF. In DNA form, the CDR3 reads TGTGCCAGCTCACCAACTAGGGGGGCCGAGACCCAGTACTTC.

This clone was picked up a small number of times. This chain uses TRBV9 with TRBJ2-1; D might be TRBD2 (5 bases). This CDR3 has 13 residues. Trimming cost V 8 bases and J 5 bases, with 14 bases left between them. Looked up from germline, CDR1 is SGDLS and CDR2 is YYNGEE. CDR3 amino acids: CARGRGRDNEQFF. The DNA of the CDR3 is TGTGCCAGGGGCCGCGGGCGGGACAATGAGCAGTTCTTC.

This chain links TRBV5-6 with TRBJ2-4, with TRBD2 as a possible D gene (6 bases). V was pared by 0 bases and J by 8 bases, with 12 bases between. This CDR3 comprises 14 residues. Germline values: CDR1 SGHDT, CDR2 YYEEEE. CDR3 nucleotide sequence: TGTGCCAGCAGCTTGGAGGGCGGCGGGGACATTCAGTACTTC. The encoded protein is CASSLEGGGDIQYF.

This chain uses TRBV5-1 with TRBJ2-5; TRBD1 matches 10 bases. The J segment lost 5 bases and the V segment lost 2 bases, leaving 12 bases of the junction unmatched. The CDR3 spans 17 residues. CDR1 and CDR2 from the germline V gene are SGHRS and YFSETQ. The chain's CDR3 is CASSLSPGQGPRETQYF. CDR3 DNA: TGCGCCAGCAGCTTAAGCCCGGGACAGGGGCCGAGGGAGACCCAGTACTTC.

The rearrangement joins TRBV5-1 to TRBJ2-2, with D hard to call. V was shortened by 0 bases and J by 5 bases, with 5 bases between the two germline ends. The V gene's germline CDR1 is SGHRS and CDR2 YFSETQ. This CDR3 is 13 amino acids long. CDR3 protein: CASSLVITGELFF. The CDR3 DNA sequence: TGCGCCAGCAGCTTGGTGATTACCGGGGAGCTGTTTTTT.

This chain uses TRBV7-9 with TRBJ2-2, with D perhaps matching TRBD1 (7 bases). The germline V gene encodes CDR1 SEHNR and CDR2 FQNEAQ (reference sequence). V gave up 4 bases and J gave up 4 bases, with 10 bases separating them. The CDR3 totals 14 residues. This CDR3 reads CASSSQGGTGELFF. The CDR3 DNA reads TGTGCCAGCAGCTCTCAGGGGGGCACCGGGGAGCTGTTTTTT.

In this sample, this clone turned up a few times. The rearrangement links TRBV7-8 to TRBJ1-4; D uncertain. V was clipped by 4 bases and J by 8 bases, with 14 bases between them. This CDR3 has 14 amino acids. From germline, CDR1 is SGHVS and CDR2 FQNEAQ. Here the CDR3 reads CASSSRWLREKLFF. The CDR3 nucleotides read TGTGCCAGCAGCTCCCGGTGGCTGAGGGAAAAACTGTTTTTT.

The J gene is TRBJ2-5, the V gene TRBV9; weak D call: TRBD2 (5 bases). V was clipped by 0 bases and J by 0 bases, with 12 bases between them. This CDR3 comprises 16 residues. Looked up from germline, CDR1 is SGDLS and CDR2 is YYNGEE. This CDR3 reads CASSVGGFNYQETQYF. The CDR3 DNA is TGTGCCAGCAGCGTAGGAGGGTTTAACTACCAAGAGACCCAGTACTTC. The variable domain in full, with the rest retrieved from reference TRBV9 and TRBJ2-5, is DSGVTQTPKHLITATGQRVTLRCSPRSGDLSVYWYQQSLDQGLQFLIQYYNGEERAKGNILERFSAQQFPDLHSELNLSSLELGDSALYFCASSVGGFNYQETQYFGPGTRLLVL.

This CDR3 reads CASRIPGQREAFF. The CDR3, as DNA: TGTGCCAGCAGGATCCCGGGACAGAGAGAAGCTTTCTTT. This chain connects TRBV6-5 to TRBJ1-1, with 7 bases identical to TRBD1. The CDR3 contains 13 residues. J lost 8 bases, V lost 6 bases, and 9 bases had no gene match. Germline CDR1 and CDR2: MNHEY and SVGAGI.

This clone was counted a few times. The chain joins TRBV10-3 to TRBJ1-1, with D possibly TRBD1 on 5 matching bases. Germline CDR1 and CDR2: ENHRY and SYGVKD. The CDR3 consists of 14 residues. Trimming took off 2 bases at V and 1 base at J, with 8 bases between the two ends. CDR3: CAISEVGGNTEAFF. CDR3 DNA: TGTGCCATCAGTGAGGTTGGGGGGAACACTGAAGCTTTCTTT.